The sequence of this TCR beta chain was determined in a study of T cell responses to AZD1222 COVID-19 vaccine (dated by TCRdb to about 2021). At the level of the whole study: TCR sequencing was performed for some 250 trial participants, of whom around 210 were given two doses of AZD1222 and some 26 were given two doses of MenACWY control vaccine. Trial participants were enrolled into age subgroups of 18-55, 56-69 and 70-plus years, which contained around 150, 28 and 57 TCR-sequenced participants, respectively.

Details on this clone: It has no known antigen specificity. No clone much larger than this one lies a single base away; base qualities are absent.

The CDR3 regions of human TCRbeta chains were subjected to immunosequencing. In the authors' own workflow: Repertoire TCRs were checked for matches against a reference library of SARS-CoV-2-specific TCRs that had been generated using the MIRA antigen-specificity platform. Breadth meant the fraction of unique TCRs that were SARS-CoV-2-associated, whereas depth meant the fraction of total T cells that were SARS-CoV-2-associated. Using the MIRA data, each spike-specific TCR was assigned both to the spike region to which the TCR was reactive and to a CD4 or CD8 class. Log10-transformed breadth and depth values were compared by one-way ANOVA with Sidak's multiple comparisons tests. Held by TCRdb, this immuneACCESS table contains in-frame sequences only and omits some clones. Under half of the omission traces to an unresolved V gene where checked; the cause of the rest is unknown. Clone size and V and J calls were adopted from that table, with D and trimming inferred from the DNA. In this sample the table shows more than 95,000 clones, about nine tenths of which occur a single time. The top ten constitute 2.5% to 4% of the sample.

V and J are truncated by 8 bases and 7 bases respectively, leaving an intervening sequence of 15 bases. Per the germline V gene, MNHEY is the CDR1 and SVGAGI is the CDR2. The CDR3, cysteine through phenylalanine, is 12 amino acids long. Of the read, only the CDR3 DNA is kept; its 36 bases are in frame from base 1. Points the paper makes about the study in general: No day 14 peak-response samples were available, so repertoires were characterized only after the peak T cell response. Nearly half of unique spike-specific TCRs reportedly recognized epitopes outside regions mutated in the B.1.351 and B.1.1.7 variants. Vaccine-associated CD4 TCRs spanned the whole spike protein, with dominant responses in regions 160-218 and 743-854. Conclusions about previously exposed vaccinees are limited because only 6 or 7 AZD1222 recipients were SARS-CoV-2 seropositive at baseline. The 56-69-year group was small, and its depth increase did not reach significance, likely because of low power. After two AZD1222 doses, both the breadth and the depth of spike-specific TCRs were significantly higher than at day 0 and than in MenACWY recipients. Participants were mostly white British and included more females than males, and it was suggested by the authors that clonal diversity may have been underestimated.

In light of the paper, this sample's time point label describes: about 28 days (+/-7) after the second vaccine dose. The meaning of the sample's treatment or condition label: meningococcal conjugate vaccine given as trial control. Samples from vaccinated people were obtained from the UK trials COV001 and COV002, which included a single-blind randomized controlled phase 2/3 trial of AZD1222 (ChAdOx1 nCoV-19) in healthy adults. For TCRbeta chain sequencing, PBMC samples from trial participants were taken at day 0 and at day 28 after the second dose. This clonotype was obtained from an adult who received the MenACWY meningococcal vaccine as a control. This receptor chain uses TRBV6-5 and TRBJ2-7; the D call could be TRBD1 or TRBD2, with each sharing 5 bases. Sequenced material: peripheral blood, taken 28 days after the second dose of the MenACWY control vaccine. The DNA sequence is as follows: TGTGCCAGCTTCTTAGGGACGGGTGAGCAGTACTTC. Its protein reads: CASFLGTGEQYF.